These 6 T cell receptor beta chains came from one sample sequenced in a study of CD8+CD57+ T cells in acquired aplastic anemia. Patients chosen for sequencing had shown CD8+CD57+ cell expansion by flow cytometry. Genomic DNA, serving as template, underwent TCR beta VDJ and CDR3 profiling. TCRdb redid the calling of the reads with MiXCR, one entry per CDR3 protein. The sample holds a few hundred thousand distinct CDR3 sequences, under 55% seen once. The sample was sorted CD4+, CD8+, or CD8+CD57+ T cells (not recorded which) from PBMCs. These receptors all stem from a human donor with aplastic anemia.

With regard to this clonotype: Possible read error: a much larger clone is one base away. The rearrangement joins TRBV7-2 to TRBJ2-1; D is uncertain. This CDR3 spans 13 amino acids. Germline V gene data show CDR1 as SGHTA and CDR2 as FQGNSA. The CDR3 sequence: CASSPNPRDERFF. As DNA, the CDR3 is TGTGCCAGCAGCCCCAACCCCCGCGATGAGCGGTTCTTC.

The chain combines TRBV19 with TRBJ1-5, with D maybe TRBD1 (5 bases). Germline V gene sequence: CDR1 LNHDA, CDR2 SQIVND (reference sequence). V gave up 3 bases and J gave up 7 bases, with 7 bases separating them. CDR3 length: 12 residues. CDR3 nucleotide sequence: TGTGCCAGTAGTATGGGGGGACAGCCCCAGCATTTT. Translated: CASSMGGQPQHF.

This clonotype came up many times. V and J are TRBV2 and TRBJ1-6; tentatively, D is TRBD1 (6 bases). Deletions cut 2 bases from V and 6 bases from J, with 14 bases between. This CDR3 spans 16 amino acids. Germline values: CDR1 SNHLY, CDR2 FYNNEI. In DNA form, the CDR3 reads TGTGCCAGCAGTGAAAGTCGGACAGTAGTTAATTCACCCCTCCACTTT. Protein sequence: CASSESRTVVNSPLHF. Full variable domain (outside the CDR3, taken from reference TRBV2 and TRBJ1-6): EPEVTQTPSHQVTQMGQEVILRCVPISNHLYFYWYRQILGQKVEFLVSFYNNEISEKSEIFDDQFSVERPDGSNFTLKIRSTKLEDSAMYFCASSESRTVVNSPLHFGNGTRLTVT.

This clonotype was counted at least ten times. This sequence joins TRBV20-1 and TRBJ2-5; TRBD2 matches at 11 bases. This CDR3 is 15 amino acids long. V shed 0 bases, J shed 2 bases, and the junction held 2 bases outside the gene matches. Germline V gene lookup returns CDR1 DFQATT and CDR2 SNEGSKA (reference sequence). CDR3 sequence: CSARDLAGGQETQYF. The DNA for the CDR3 is TGCAGTGCTAGAGATTTAGCGGGGGGGCAAGAGACCCAGTACTTC.

Concerning this clonotype itself: Just one base apart from a much larger clone, this may be a read error. The chain uses TRBV10-3 and TRBJ1-4, with D uncertain. CDR3 size: 15 residues. The V gene lost 3 bases and the J gene lost 5 bases, with 13 bases spanning the gap. Per the germline V gene, CDR1 is ENHRY and CDR2 is SYGVKD. The CDR3, as DNA: TGTGCCATCAGTGAAATTTGGGAGATCAATGAAAAACTGTTTTTT. It is translated as CAISEIWEINEKLFF.

This clonotype was detected many times. V gene TRBV19 combines with J gene TRBJ2-4; no definite D call. Germline V gene data show CDR1 as LNHDA and CDR2 as SQIVND (reference sequence). Trimming cost V 3 bases and J 3 bases, with 9 bases left between them. The CDR3 sequence is 14 residues long. CDR3 residues: CASSIAGYKNIQYF. The DNA of the CDR3 is TGTGCCAGTAGTATTGCAGGATACAAAAACATTCAGTACTTC.